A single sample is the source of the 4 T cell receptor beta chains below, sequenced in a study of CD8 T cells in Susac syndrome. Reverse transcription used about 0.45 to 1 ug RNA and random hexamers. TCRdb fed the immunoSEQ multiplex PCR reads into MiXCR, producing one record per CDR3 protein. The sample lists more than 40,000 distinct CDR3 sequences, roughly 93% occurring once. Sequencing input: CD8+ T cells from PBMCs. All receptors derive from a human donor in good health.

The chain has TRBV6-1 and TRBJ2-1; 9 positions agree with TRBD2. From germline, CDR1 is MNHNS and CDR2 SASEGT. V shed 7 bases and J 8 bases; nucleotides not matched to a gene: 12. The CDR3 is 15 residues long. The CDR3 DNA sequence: TGTGCCAGCACCCATTTAGCGGGAGTCGTCGATGAGCAGTTCTTC. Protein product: CASTHLAGVVDEQFF.

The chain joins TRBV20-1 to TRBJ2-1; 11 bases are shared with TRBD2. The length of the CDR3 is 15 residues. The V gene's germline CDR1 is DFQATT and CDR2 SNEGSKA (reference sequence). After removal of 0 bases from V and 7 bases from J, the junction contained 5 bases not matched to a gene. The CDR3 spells CSARDLLAGVNEQFF. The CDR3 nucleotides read TGCAGTGCTAGAGATTTACTAGCGGGAGTGAATGAGCAGTTCTTC.

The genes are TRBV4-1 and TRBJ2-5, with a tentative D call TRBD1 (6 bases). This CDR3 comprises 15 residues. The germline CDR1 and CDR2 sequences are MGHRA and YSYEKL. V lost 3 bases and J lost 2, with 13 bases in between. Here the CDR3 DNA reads TGCGCCAGCAGCCAGGCCGGGACACCACAAGAGACCCAGTACTTC. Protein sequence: CASSQAGTPQETQYF.

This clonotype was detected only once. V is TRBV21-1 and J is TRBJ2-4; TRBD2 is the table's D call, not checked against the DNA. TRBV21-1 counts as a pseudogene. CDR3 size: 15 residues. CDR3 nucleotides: TGTGCCAGCAGCGCCTCCGACCTAGCCAAAAACATTCAGTACTTC. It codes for CASSASDLAKNIQYF.